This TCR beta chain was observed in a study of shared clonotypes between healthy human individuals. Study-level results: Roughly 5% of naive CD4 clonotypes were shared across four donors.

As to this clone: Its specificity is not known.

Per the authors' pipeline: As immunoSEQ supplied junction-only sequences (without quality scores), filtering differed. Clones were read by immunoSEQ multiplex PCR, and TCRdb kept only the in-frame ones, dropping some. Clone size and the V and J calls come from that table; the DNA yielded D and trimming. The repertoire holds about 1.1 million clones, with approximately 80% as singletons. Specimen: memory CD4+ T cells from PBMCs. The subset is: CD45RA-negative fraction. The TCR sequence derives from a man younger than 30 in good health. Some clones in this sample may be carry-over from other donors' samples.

CDR3 region: CASSPPGGTEAFF. CDR3 nucleotides: TGTGCCAGCAGCCCCCCGGGGGGGACTGAAGCTTTCTTT. V is TRBV11-1 and J is TRBJ1-1, with D maybe TRBD1 (5 bases). The CDR3 sequence is 13 residues long. Germline CDR1 is SGHAT and CDR2 is FQDESV (reference sequence). Trimming took off 5 bases at V and 5 bases at J, with 12 bases between the two ends.